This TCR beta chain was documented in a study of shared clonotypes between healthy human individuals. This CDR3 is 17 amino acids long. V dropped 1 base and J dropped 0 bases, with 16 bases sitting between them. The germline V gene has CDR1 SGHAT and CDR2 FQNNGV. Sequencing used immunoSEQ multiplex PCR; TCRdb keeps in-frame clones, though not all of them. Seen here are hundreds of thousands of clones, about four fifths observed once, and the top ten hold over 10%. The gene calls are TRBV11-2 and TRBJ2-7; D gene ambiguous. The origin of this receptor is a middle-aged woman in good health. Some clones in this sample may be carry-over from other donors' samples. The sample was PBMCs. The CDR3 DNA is TGTGCCAGCAGCTTAGTTTCGCTCCGCAGAACCTCCTACGAGCAGTACTTC. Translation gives CASSLVSLRRTSYEQYF.